The clone carrying this T cell receptor beta chain showed up many times. Its specificity is not known. Next came a second PCR, run for roughly 6 to 11 cycles, which used a sample-barcoded 5' primer along with a J-beta primer mix. Researchers report that a template-switch adaptor with 12 random nucleotides tagged each cDNA molecule. TCRdb re-called the 5' RACE reads through MiXCR, storing one row per CDR3 protein. In the table there are around 1,900,000 distinct CDR3 sequences, roughly two fifths of which are singletons. Donors gave roughly 10 milliliters of peripheral blood apiece. The amount of total RNA extracted per sample was at least 5 micrograms. This sample was included in a study of blood T cells in healthy people across ages. Study-level points and caveats: Per million T cells, the diversity of TCR beta decreased roughly linearly as age advanced.

The germline gives CDR1 SQVTM, CDR2 ANQGSEA. The CDR3 spans 15 residues. V shed 0 bases, J shed 3 bases, and the junction held 4 bases outside the gene matches. Sample: blood. This receptor was obtained from a human donor in good health. This rearrangement joins TRBV29-1 to TRBJ2-7; 11 positions match TRBD1. CDR3 sequence (DNA): TGCAGCGTTGAAGAAAGGGACAGGGGGTACTACGAGCAGTACTTC. Translation gives CSVEERDRGYYEQYF.